This record covers a single T cell receptor (beta chain). The junction does not match germline at one end; this may be a read error. These data originate in a study of siplizumab effects on memory and regulatory T cells. Sequencing was performed with immunoSEQ multiplex PCR; in TCRdb, only in-frame clones are kept and a portion is missing. The sample yields 100,000 or so clones, just under 95% seen once. The CDR3 sequence is 12 residues long. Germline V gene sequence: CDR1 SQVTM, CDR2 ANQGSEA. This sequence originates from a human donor in good health. Input material: non-Treg CD4+ T cells sorted from blood. The chain couples TRBV29-1 to TRBJ2-1, with a tentative D call TRBD2 (6 bases). The DNA for the CDR3 is TGCAGCGTTGACCGCGGGACCAATGTGCAGTTCTTC. It specifies CSVDRGTNVQFF.